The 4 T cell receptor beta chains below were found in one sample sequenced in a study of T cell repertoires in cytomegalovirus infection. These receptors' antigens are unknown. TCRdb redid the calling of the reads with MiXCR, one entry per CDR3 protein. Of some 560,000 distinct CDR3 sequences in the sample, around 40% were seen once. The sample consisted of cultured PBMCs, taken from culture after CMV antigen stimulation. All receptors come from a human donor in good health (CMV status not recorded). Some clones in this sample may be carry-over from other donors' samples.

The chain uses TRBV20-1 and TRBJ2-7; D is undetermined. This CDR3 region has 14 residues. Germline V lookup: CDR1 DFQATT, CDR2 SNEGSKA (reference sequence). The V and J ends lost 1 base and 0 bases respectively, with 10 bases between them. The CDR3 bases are TGCAGTGCTAGAGCGATCGGGTTCTCCTACGAGCAGTACTTC. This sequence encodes CSARAIGFSYEQYF.

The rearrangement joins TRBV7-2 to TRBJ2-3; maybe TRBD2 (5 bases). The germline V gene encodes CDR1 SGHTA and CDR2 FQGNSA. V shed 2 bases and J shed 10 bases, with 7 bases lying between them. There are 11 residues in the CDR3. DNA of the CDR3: TGTGCCAGCAGCTTAAGTAGCGCGCAGTATTTT. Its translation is CASSLSSAQYF. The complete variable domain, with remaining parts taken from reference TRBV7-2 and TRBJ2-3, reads GAGVSQSPSNKVTEKGKDVELRCDPISGHTALYWYRQSLGQGLEFLIYFQGNSAPDKSGLPSDRFSAERTGGSVSTLTIQRTQQEDSAVYLCASSLSSAQYFGPGTRLTVL.

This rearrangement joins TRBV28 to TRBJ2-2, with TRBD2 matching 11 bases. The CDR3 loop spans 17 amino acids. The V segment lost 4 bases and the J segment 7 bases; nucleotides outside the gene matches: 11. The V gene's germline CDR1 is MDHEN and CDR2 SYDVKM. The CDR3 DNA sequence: TGTGCCAGCAGTTACCCTCTCACTAGCGGGAGTATCGGGGAGCTGTTTTTT. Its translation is CASSYPLTSGSIGELFF.

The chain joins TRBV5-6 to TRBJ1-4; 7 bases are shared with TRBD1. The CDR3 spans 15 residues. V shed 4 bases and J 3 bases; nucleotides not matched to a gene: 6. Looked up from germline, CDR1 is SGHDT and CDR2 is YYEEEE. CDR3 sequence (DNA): TGTGCCAGCAGCGGCGGGGACAGCCCTAATGAAAAACTGTTTTTT. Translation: CASSGGDSPNEKLFF.